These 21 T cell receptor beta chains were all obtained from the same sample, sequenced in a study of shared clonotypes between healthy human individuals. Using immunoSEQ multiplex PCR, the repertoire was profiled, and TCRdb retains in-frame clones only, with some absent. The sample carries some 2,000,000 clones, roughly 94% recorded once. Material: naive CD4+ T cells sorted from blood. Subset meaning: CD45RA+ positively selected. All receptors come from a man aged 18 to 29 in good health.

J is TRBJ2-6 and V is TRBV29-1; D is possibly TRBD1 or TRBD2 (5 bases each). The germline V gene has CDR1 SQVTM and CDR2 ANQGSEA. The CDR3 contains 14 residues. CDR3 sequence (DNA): TGCCTAAGCGGACACCACTCTGGGGCCAACGTCCTGACTTTC. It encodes CLSGHHSGANVLTF.

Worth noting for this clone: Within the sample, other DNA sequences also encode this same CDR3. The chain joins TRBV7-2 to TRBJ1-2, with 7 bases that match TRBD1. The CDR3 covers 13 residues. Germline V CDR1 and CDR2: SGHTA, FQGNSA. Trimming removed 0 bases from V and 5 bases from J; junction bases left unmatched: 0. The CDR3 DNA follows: TGTGCCAGCAGCTTAGCACAGGGGTATGGCTACACCTTC. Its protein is CASSLAQGYGYTF.

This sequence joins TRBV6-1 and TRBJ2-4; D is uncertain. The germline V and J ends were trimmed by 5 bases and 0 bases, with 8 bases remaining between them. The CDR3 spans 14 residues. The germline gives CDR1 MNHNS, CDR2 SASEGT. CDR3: CASSPQIAKNIQYF. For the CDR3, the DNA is TGTGCCAGCAGTCCGCAGATAGCCAAAAACATTCAGTACTTC.

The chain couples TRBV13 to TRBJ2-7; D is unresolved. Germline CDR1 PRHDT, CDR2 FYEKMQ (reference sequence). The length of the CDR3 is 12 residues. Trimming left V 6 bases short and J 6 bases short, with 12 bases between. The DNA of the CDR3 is TGTGCCAGCAGTCAACGCCAGGCCGAGCAGTACTTC. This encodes CASSQRQAEQYF.

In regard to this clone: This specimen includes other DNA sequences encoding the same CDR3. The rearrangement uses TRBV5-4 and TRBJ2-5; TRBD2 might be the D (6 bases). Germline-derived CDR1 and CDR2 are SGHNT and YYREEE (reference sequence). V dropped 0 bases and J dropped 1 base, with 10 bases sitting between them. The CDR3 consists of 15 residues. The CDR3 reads CASSLGGDRQETQYF. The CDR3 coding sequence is TGTGCCAGCAGCTTGGGCGGGGACCGCCAAGAGACCCAGTACTTC.

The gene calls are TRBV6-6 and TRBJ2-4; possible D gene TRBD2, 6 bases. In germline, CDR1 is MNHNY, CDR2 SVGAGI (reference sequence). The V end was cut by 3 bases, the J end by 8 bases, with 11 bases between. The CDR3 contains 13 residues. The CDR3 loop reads CASSYDWRDIQYF. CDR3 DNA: TGTGCCAGCAGTTATGATTGGAGGGACATTCAGTACTTC.

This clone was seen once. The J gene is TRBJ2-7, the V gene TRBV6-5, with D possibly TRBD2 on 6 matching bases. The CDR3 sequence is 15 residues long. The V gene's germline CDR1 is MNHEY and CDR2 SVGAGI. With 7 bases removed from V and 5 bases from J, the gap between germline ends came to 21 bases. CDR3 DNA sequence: TGTGCCAGCACCCCCTTTCCCACGGGAGAGAACGAGCAGTACTTC. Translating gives CASTPFPTGENEQYF.

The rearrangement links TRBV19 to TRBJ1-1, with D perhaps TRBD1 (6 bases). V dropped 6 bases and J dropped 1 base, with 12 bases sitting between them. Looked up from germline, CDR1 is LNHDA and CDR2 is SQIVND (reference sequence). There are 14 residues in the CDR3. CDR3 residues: CASSPWGANTEAFF. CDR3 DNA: TGTGCCAGTAGCCCTTGGGGGGCGAACACTGAAGCTTTCTTT.

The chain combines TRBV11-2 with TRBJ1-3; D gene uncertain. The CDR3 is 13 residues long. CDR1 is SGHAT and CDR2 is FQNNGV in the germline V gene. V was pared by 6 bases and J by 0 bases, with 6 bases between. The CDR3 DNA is TGTGCCAGCAGTGTCTCCTCTGGAAACACCATATATTTT. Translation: CASSVSSGNTIYF.

This CDR3 reads CASSPSAGILDGYTF. The CDR3 region has the DNA TGCGCCAGCAGCCCATCTGCAGGAATTTTGGATGGCTACACCTTC. The chain couples TRBV5-1 to TRBJ1-2; D remains ambiguous. The CDR3 is 15 residues long. Germline assignment: CDR1 SGHRS and CDR2 YFSETQ. Trimming shortened V by 4 bases and J by 6 bases, and 19 bases separated the two germline ends.

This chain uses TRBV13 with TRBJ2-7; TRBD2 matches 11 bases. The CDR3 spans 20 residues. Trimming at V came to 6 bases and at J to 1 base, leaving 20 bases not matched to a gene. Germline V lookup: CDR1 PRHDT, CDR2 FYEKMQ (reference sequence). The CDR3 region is CASSKGTVHKTSGTSYEQYF. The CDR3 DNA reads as TGTGCCAGCAGTAAGGGGACAGTCCATAAGACTAGCGGGACTTCCTACGAGCAGTACTTC.

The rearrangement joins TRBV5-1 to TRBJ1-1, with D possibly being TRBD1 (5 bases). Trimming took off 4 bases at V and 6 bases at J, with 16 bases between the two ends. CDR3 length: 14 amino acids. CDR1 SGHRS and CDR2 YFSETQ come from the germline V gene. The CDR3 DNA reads TGCGCCAGCAGCACCGGGACGGCTGTCGCTGAAGCTTTCTTT. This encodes CASSTGTAVAEAFF.

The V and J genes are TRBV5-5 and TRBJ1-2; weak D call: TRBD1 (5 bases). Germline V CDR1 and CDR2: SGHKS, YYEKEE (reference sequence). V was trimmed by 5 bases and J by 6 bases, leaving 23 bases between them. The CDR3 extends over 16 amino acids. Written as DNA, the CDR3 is TGTGCCAGCAGTTGGGGAGACAGCTCTCAGGTCCATGGCTACACCTTC. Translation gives CASSWGDSSQVHGYTF.

The CDR3 reads CASSLNGDSNQPQHF. In DNA, the CDR3 is TGTGCCAGCAGCTTGAACGGAGATAGCAATCAGCCCCAGCATTTT. The V call is TRBV7-9, the J call TRBJ1-5; unclear D gene. CDR3 length equals 15 residues. Germline CDR1 and CDR2: SEHNR and FQNEAQ (reference sequence). Trimming stripped 3 bases from V and 0 bases from J, with 9 bases between.

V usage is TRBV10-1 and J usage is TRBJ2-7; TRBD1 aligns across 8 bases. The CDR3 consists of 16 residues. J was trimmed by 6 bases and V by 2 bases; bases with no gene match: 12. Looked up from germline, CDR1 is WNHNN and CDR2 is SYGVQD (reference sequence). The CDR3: CASSERTTGVRAEQYF. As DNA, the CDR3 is TGCGCCAGCAGTGAGAGGACGACAGGGGTGAGGGCCGAGCAGTACTTC.

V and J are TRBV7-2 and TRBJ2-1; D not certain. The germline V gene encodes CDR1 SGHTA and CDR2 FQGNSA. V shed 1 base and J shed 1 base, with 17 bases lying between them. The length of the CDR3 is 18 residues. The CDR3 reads CASSLVAYRVGSYNEQFF. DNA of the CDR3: TGTGCCAGCAGCTTAGTAGCATACCGGGTTGGTTCCTACAATGAGCAGTTCTTC.

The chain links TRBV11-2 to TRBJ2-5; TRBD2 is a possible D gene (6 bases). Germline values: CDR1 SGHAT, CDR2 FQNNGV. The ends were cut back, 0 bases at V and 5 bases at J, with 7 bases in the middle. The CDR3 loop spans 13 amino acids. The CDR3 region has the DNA TGTGCCAGCAGCTTAGATGGGGGGGAGACCCAGTACTTC. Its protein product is CASSLDGGETQYF.

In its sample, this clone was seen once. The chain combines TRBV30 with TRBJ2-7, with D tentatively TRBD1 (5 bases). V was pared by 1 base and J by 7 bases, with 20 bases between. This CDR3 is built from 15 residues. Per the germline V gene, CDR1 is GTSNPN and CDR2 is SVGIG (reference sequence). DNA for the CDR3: TGTGCCTGGAGTGCTGGGGCATTAGGCCTTCGGGAGCAGTACTTC. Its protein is CAWSAGALGLREQYF.

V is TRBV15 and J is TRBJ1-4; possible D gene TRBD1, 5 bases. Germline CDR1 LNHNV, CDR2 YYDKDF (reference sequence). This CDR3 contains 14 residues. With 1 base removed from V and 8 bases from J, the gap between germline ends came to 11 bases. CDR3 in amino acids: CATSRAGRGEKLFF. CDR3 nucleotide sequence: TGTGCCACCAGCAGAGCGGGACGGGGGGAAAAACTGTTTTTT.

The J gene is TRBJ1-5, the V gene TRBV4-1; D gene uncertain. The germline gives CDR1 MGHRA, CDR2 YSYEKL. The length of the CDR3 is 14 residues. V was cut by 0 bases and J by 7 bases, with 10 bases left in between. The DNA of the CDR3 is TGCGCCAGCAGCCAAGAGACATCTACACAGCCCCAGCATTTT. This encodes CASSQETSTQPQHF.

In DNA, the CDR3 is TGCAGCGCGCTTCTCCAGGGATTTCGTGGCTACACCTTC. Its translation is CSALLQGFRGYTF. The V call is TRBV29-1, the J call TRBJ1-2, with a weak D call TRBD1 (5 bases). V was cut by 7 bases and J by 7 bases, with 19 bases left in between. Per germline, CDR1 SQVTM and CDR2 ANQGSEA. The CDR3 runs 13 residues.